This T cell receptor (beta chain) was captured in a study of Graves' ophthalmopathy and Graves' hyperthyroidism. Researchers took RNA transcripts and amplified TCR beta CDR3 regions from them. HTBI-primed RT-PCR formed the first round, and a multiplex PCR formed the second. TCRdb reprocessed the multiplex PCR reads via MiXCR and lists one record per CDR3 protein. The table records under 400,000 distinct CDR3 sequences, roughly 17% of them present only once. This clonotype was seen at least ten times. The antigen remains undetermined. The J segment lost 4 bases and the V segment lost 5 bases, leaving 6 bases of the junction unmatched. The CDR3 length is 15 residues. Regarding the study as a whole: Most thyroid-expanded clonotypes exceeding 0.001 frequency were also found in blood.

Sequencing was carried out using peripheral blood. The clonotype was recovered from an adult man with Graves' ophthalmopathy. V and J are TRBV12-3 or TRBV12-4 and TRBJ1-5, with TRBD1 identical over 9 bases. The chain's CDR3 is CASSARGQGNQPQHF. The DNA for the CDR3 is TGTGCCAGCAGTGCGAGGGGACAGGGTAATCAGCCCCAGCATTTT.